The present TCR beta chain was sequenced within a study of T cell responses to AZD1222 COVID-19 vaccine. Measured with immunoSEQ multiplex PCR; TCRdb has only the in-frame clones, and not every one. Found here are roughly 160,000 clones, around 92% of them singletons; the top ten hold under 1.5%. V dropped 10 bases and J dropped 1 base, with 7 bases sitting between them. Per the germline V gene, CDR1 is MDHEN and CDR2 is SYDVKM. The CDR3 is made up of 11 amino acids. Combined were second doses at about 4 or about 12 weeks. The source material was peripheral blood, sampled 28 days after the second AZD1222 dose. J is TRBJ2-5 and V is TRBV28; D uncertain. The clonotype was recovered from an adult who received the AZD1222 COVID-19 vaccine. CDR3 in amino acids: CATFTQETQYF. CDR3 sequence (DNA): TGTGCCACCTTTACCCAAGAGACCCAGTACTTC.